The present T cell receptor beta chain was sequenced within a study of cytomegalovirus exposure and HLA in healthy donors. Study-level information: The Caucasian-associated ancestry cluster contained 81% of the 300 to 450 genotyped donors.

This clone was seen a single time. The V end lost 8 bases, the J end lost 0 bases, and 11 bases lay between the germline ends. This CDR3 is 14 amino acids long. Germline CDR1 SGHTA, CDR2 FQGNSA. In the PCR, 60 Vbeta and 13 Jbeta primers were used. In the original workflow: Around 80 million unique TCR beta chains, some 10 million of them shared, were counted by a later analysis. Measured with immunoSEQ multiplex PCR; TCRdb has only the in-frame clones, and not every one. That table supplies the V and J calls and clone size; D and trimming were determined from the DNA. Of 150,000 to 200,000 clones in the sample, around 77% were seen once.

The clonotype was recovered from a woman under 40 in good health and CMV-seropositive. J is TRBJ1-3 and V is TRBV7-2; tentative D call: TRBD1 (6 bases). Material: PBMCs. The CDR3 nucleotides read TGTGCCAGCCGGGAGGGGGGCTCTGGAAACACCATATATTTT. Its protein is CASREGGSGNTIYF.